Listed below are T cell receptor beta chains from one sample, sequenced in a study of blood T cell repertoires in COVID-19. The table came from immunoSEQ multiplex PCR; TCRdb's copy has only in-frame clones and leaves some out. The sample has under 200,000 clones; 82% are singletons. Input material: PBMCs or T cells enriched from blood (not recorded which). The receptors were sampled from a man in his fifties or sixties who had recovered from COVID-19. The CDR3 runs from the conserved cysteine through the conserved F or W. A D gene is named only where the DNA matches it firmly. Where a row states a size, it is once, few, many or the class of an expanded clone; other rows omit it.

D gene	J gene	CDR3 length	V gene	clone size	CDR3 DNA	CDR3 protein
NA	TRBJ2-7	10	TRBV20-1	NA	TGCAGTGCTAGAGACGTCGAGCAGTACTTC	CSARDVEQYF
TRBD2	TRBJ2-7	16	TRBV4-1	NA	TGCGCCAGCAGCCAAGATGGACTAGCGGGGGCCTACGAGCAGTACTTC	CASSQDGLAGAYEQYF
NA	TRBJ2-1	13	TRBV12-3/TRBV12-4	NA	TGTGCCAACGCAGGGGACTCCTACAATGAGCAGTTCTTC	CANAGDSYNEQFF
NA	TRBJ2-7	15	TRBV3-1/TRBV3-2	NA	TGTGCCAGCAGCCAAGGGACAGCCCTCTCCTACGAGCAGTACTTC	CASSQGTALSYEQYF
TRBD1	TRBJ2-7	15	TRBV5-5	NA	TGTGCCAGCAGCTTGTCTTCACAGGGGTACTACGAGCAGTACTTC	CASSLSSQGYYEQYF
NA	TRBJ2-5	15	TRBV11-3	NA	TGTGCCAGCAGCCTAAGTCGGGACTACCAAGAGACCCAGTACTTC	CASSLSRDYQETQYF
NA	TRBJ2-2	15	TRBV24-1	NA	TGTGCCACCAGTGAACAACTTTCTGGAGGGTTGGAGCTGTTTTTT	CATSEQLSGGLELFF
TRBD1	TRBJ2-2	16	TRBV5-1	NA	TGCGCCAGCAGCCCTGGCGACAGGGGAGGTACCGGGGAGCTGTTTTTT	CASSPGDRGGTGELFF
NA	TRBJ2-7	11	TRBV7-9	NA	TGTGCCAGCAGCTCTTTCAGCGAGCAGTACTTC	CASSSFSEQYF
TRBD2	TRBJ2-3	15	TRBV10-3	once	TGTGCCATCAGTGGTAGCGGGGGACTCACAGATACGCAGTATTTT	CAISGSGGLTDTQYF
TRBD2	TRBJ2-7	14	TRBV6-5	NA	TGTGCCAGCAGTATAGCGGGAGGAAGGTACGAGCAGTACTTC	CASSIAGGRYEQYF
TRBD1	TRBJ1-1	12	TRBV6-5	few	TGTGCCAGCAGTTTGACAGGGAGAGCGGCTTTCTTT	CASSLTGRAAFF
NA	TRBJ1-6	14	TRBV7-2	NA	TGTGCCAGCAGCTCACTACTAGCGCGCTCACCCCTCCACTTT	CASSSLLARSPLHF
NA	TRBJ2-7	11	TRBV2	NA	TGTGCCAGCAGCCGACAGTACGAGCAGTACTTC	CASSRQYEQYF
NA	TRBJ2-7	13	TRBV19	NA	TGTGCCAGTAGACAGGCGAGCTCCTACGAGCAGTACTTC	CASRQASSYEQYF
NA	TRBJ2-3	15	TRBV7-2	NA	TGTGCCAGCAGCCTATTACAGGGCAGCACAGATACGCAGTATTTT	CASSLLQGSTDTQYF
NA	TRBJ2-1	18	TRBV12-2	NA	TGTGCAAGTCGCTTAGGCGCGTGCGACAGGGGCCTGTACAATGAGCAGTTCTTC	CASRLGACDRGLYNEQFF
TRBD2	TRBJ2-1	16	TRBV5-4	NA	TGTGCCAGCAGCTTGTATACTAGCGCAACCTACAATGAGCAGTTCTTC	CASSLYTSATYNEQFF
NA	TRBJ2-1	12	TRBV19	NA	TGTGCCAGTAATGAGGGTTACAATGAGCAGTTCTTC	CASNEGYNEQFF
NA	TRBJ1-6	15	TRBV18	NA	TGTGCCAGCTCACCGTCGACAGTTTATAATTCACCCCTCCACTTT	CASSPSTVYNSPLHF
TRBD1	TRBJ2-7	13	TRBV27	NA	TGTGCCAGCAGGATGACAGGGAACTACGAGCAGTACTTC	CASRMTGNYEQYF
TRBD1	TRBJ2-1	16	TRBV11-2	NA	TGTGCCAGCAGCGCCTGGGACAGACTCTTTTCACAGGGGCAGTTCTTC	CASSAWDRLFSQGQFF
NA	TRBJ1-1	11	TRBV14	once	TGTGCCAGCAGCCTCCTCACTGAAGCTTTCTTT	CASSLLTEAFF
NA	TRBJ1-5	14	TRBV20-1	NA	TGCAGTGTTGGTGACGTTTCGAGCAATCAGCCCCAGCATTTT	CSVGDVSSNQPQHF
TRBD1	TRBJ2-2	15	TRBV5-4	few	TGTGCCAGCAGCAACCCATCGACAGGGACCGGGGAGCTGTTTTTT	CASSNPSTGTGELFF
TRBD1	TRBJ1-2	14	TRBV30	NA	TGTGCCTGCCCTGGGACAGGGGGGTTCTATGGCTACACCTTC	CACPGTGGFYGYTF
NA	TRBJ1-5	16	TRBV28	NA	TGTGCCAGCAGTTTGATCGCAGGGTGGGGCAATCAGCCCCAGCATTTT	CASSLIAGWGNQPQHF
TRBD1	TRBJ1-5	15	TRBV10-3	NA	TGTGCCATCAGCGCAGGGGGAGATAGCAATCAGCCCCAGCATTTT	CAISAGGDSNQPQHF
TRBD1	TRBJ1-6	14	TRBV7-2	NA	TGTGCCAGCAGCCCCCCGGGACAGAATTCACCCCTCCACTTT	CASSPPGQNSPLHF
NA	TRBJ2-6	18	TRBV5-4	NA	TGTGCCAGCAGCTTGGTTGGCAGGGAGACAGGTGGGGCCAACGTCCTGACTTTC	CASSLVGRETGGANVLTF
TRBD1	TRBJ2-1	16	TRBV24-1	NA	TGTGCCACCAGTGACCCGGACAGGGATCCCTACAATGAGCAGTTCTTC	CATSDPDRDPYNEQFF
NA	TRBJ2-2	18	TRBV21-1	NA	TGTGCCAGCAGCAAAGAGGGGACTAGCGGGAGTGGTAGCGGGGAGCTGTTTTTT	CASSKEGTSGSGSGELFF
NA	TRBJ1-4	12	TRBV29-1	NA	TGCAGCGCCCGGGAAACTAATGAAAAACTGTTTTTT	CSARETNEKLFF
NA	TRBJ1-1	14	TRBV20-1	NA	TGCAGTGCTAGTAGGGGCATACTCGGGACTGAAGCTTTCTTT	CSASRGILGTEAFF
NA	TRBJ1-1	12	TRBV7-8	NA	TGTGCCAGCAGCTTACAGGGTTCTGAAGCTTTCTTT	CASSLQGSEAFF
NA	TRBJ1-3	15	TRBV19	once	TGTGCCAGTAGTATAGGCACAAGCTCTGGAAACACCATATATTTT	CASSIGTSSGNTIYF